The rows below give T cell receptor beta chains drawn from one sample of a study of cytomegalovirus exposure and HLA in healthy donors. Clones were sequenced by immunoSEQ multiplex PCR, and TCRdb holds only the in-frame ones, with some missing. This table has 89,000 or so clones, roughly 75% appearing once. Source material: PBMCs. The receptor set was obtained from a man in his sixties in good health and CMV-seronegative. The CDR3 runs from the conserved cysteine through the conserved F or W. D genes are given only for firm matches. Not every row has a clone size; where given, it reads once, few, many or a size class.

v_gene: TRBV2
d_gene: -
abundance: few
j_gene: TRBJ1-1
CDR3aa: CASSQASLNTEAFF
CDR3nt: TGTGCCAGCAGTCAGGCGTCCCTGAACACTGAAGCTTTCTTT

v_gene: TRBV18
d_gene: -
abundance: -
j_gene: TRBJ1-4
CDR3aa: CASSPRAEPIEKLFF
CDR3nt: TGTGCCAGCTCACCCCGAGCGGAACCCATTGAAAAACTGTTTTTT

v_gene: TRBV7-2
d_gene: -
abundance: once
j_gene: TRBJ1-6
CDR3aa: CASSPRGGSYNSPLHF
CDR3nt: TGTGCCAGCAGCCCTAGAGGGGGCTCCTATAATTCACCCCTCCACTTT

v_gene: TRBV13
d_gene: -
abundance: -
j_gene: TRBJ1-1
CDR3aa: CASSLERGGTSEAFF
CDR3nt: TGTGCCAGCAGCTTAGAGCGTGGGGGGACGTCTGAAGCTTTCTTT

v_gene: TRBV11-2
d_gene: -
abundance: -
j_gene: TRBJ1-4
CDR3aa: CASSLVFGQGGKLFF
CDR3nt: TGTGCCAGCAGCTTAGTATTCGGGCAAGGGGGAAAACTGTTTTTT

v_gene: TRBV5-6
d_gene: -
abundance: few
j_gene: TRBJ1-1
CDR3aa: CASTGGRMRTEAFF
CDR3nt: TGTGCCAGCACCGGAGGTAGGATGCGCACTGAAGCTTTCTTT

v_gene: TRBV21-1
d_gene: -
abundance: -
j_gene: TRBJ2-2
CDR3aa: CASSTIGTSGNTGELFF
CDR3nt: TGTGCCAGCAGCACAATAGGGACTAGCGGGAACACCGGGGAGCTGTTTTTT

v_gene: TRBV5-5
d_gene: -
abundance: -
j_gene: TRBJ2-7
CDR3aa: CASSLPGSEQYF
CDR3nt: TGTGCCAGCAGCTTGCCGGGTTCCGAGCAGTACTTC

v_gene: TRBV7-9
d_gene: TRBD1
abundance: -
j_gene: TRBJ2-7
CDR3aa: CSSSLGTGAHEQYF
CDR3nt: TGTTCCAGCAGCTTAGGGACAGGGGCCCACGAGCAGTACTTC

v_gene: TRBV21-1
d_gene: -
abundance: -
j_gene: TRBJ2-7
CDR3aa: CASSLSGTGRPYEQYF
CDR3nt: TGTGCCAGCAGCCTAAGTGGGACAGGGCGGCCCTACGAGCAGTACTTC

v_gene: TRBV5-1
d_gene: -
abundance: -
j_gene: TRBJ1-6
CDR3aa: CASSSQGPGSPLHF
CDR3nt: TGCGCCAGCAGCTCTCAGGGTCCGGGTTCACCCCTCCACTTT

v_gene: TRBV5-1
d_gene: -
abundance: -
j_gene: TRBJ2-7
CDR3aa: CASSPGGSGQYF
CDR3nt: TGCGCCAGCAGCCCCGGTGGGAGTGGGCAGTACTTC

v_gene: TRBV4-1
d_gene: TRBD1
abundance: -
j_gene: TRBJ2-7
CDR3aa: CASSQGGDRATYEQYF
CDR3nt: TGCGCCAGCAGCCAAGGAGGGGACAGGGCGACCTACGAGCAGTACTTC

v_gene: TRBV6-5
d_gene: TRBD1
abundance: -
j_gene: TRBJ1-2
CDR3aa: CASSFYRGSYGYTF
CDR3nt: TGTGCCAGCAGTTTTTACAGGGGATCCTATGGCTACACCTTC

v_gene: TRBV19
d_gene: TRBD1
abundance: -
j_gene: TRBJ2-2
CDR3aa: CASSGTGPTGELFF
CDR3nt: TGTGCCAGTAGTGGGACAGGGCCCACCGGGGAGCTGTTTTTT

v_gene: TRBV30
d_gene: -
abundance: once
j_gene: TRBJ1-5
CDR3aa: CAWSVGGGNQPQHF
CDR3nt: TGTGCCTGGAGTGTGGGGGGGGGCAACCAGCCCCAGCATTTT

v_gene: TRBV7-3
d_gene: -
abundance: -
j_gene: TRBJ2-5
CDR3aa: CASSLTRGETQYF
CDR3nt: TGTGCCAGCAGCTTAACACGGGGGGAGACCCAGTACTTC

v_gene: TRBV29-1
d_gene: -
abundance: few
j_gene: TRBJ1-3
CDR3aa: CSVQGAVTGNTIYF
CDR3nt: TGCAGCGTCCAAGGGGCAGTGACTGGAAACACCATATATTTT

v_gene: TRBV7-9
d_gene: TRBD1
abundance: few
j_gene: TRBJ1-4
CDR3aa: CSSSFDRGFATNEKLFF
CDR3nt: TGTTCCAGCAGCTTCGACAGGGGGTTTGCAACTAATGAAAAACTGTTTTTT

v_gene: TRBV7-9
d_gene: -
abundance: few
j_gene: TRBJ1-1
CDR3aa: CSSSLAGDTLIPTEAFF
CDR3nt: TGTTCCAGCAGCTTAGCCGGGGACACCCTGATCCCGACTGAAGCTTTCTTT

v_gene: TRBV30
d_gene: -
abundance: few
j_gene: TRBJ1-2
CDR3aa: CAWSPQGGYGYTF
CDR3nt: TGTGCCTGGAGTCCTCAGGGAGGCTATGGCTACACCTTC

v_gene: TRBV18
d_gene: -
abundance: few
j_gene: TRBJ1-1
CDR3aa: CASSPQSAANTEAFF
CDR3nt: TGTGCCAGCTCACCTCAATCGGCGGCGAACACTGAAGCTTTCTTT

v_gene: TRBV23-1
d_gene: -
abundance: -
j_gene: TRBJ2-1
CDR3aa: CASTWPDEQFF
CDR3nt: TGCGCCAGCACGTGGCCCGATGAGCAGTTCTTC

v_gene: TRBV19
d_gene: TRBD1
abundance: -
j_gene: TRBJ2-7
CDR3aa: CASSRYAQGAYEQYF
CDR3nt: TGTGCCAGTAGTCGCTACGCCCAGGGGGCCTACGAGCAGTACTTC

v_gene: TRBV4-2
d_gene: TRBD2
abundance: -
j_gene: TRBJ2-1
CDR3aa: CASSHLSGGVPPLHEQFF
CDR3nt: TGTGCCAGCAGCCATCTCAGCGGGGGCGTCCCCCCTCTTCATGAGCAGTTCTTC

v_gene: TRBV10-2
d_gene: -
abundance: -
j_gene: TRBJ2-1
CDR3aa: CASWDSSYNEQFF
CDR3nt: TGCGCCAGCTGGGACTCCTCCTACAATGAGCAGTTCTTC

v_gene: TRBV5-6
d_gene: TRBD1
abundance: -
j_gene: TRBJ1-2
CDR3aa: CASSQGTGGFGYTF
CDR3nt: TGTGCCAGCAGCCAAGGGACAGGGGGCTTTGGCTACACCTTC

v_gene: TRBV11-2
d_gene: -
abundance: -
j_gene: TRBJ2-2
CDR3aa: CASSPYSTYATNTGELFF
CDR3nt: TGTGCCAGCAGCCCTTATTCTACCTATGCAACGAACACCGGGGAGCTGTTTTTT

v_gene: TRBV7-9
d_gene: TRBD1
abundance: -
j_gene: TRBJ1-2
CDR3aa: CSSSLGQGVNYGYTF
CDR3nt: TGTTCCAGCAGCTTGGGACAGGGGGTTAACTATGGCTACACCTTC

v_gene: TRBV7-9
d_gene: -
abundance: -
j_gene: TRBJ2-5
CDR3aa: CASSPGGAPETQYF
CDR3nt: TGTGCCAGCAGCCCAGGAGGGGCCCCAGAGACCCAGTACTTC

v_gene: TRBV6-5
d_gene: -
abundance: many
j_gene: TRBJ1-5
CDR3aa: CASRLDRNQPQHF
CDR3nt: TGTGCCAGCAGACTCGACAGAAATCAGCCCCAGCATTTT

v_gene: TRBV27
d_gene: TRBD2
abundance: -
j_gene: TRBJ2-7
CDR3aa: CASSFTRGVLNYEQYF
CDR3nt: TGTGCCAGCAGCTTTACGCGGGGGGTCCTTAACTACGAGCAGTACTTC

v_gene: TRBV6-1
d_gene: TRBD2
abundance: once
j_gene: TRBJ2-7
CDR3aa: CASSESRRGTGEQYF
CDR3nt: TGTGCCAGCAGTGAATCGAGGCGGGGGACGGGCGAGCAGTACTTC

v_gene: TRBV6-6
d_gene: -
abundance: once
j_gene: TRBJ2-1
CDR3aa: CASSTRVDNEQFF
CDR3nt: TGTGCCAGCTCTACCCGGGTGGACAATGAGCAGTTCTTC

v_gene: TRBV19
d_gene: -
abundance: -
j_gene: TRBJ1-5
CDR3aa: CASSVAGGGNNQPQHF
CDR3nt: TGTGCCAGTAGTGTCGCGGGAGGAGGGAACAATCAGCCCCAGCATTTT

v_gene: TRBV30
d_gene: -
abundance: -
j_gene: TRBJ1-1
CDR3aa: CALRGAHTEAFF
CDR3nt: TGTGCCCTCCGGGGGGCGCACACTGAAGCTTTCTTT

v_gene: TRBV9
d_gene: TRBD1
abundance: -
j_gene: TRBJ2-7
CDR3aa: CASSPGQSYEQYF
CDR3nt: TGTGCCAGCAGCCCGGGACAGTCCTACGAGCAGTACTTC

v_gene: TRBV9
d_gene: -
abundance: -
j_gene: TRBJ2-3
CDR3aa: CASSVGRVTDTQYF
CDR3nt: TGTGCCAGCAGCGTAGGTCGGGTCACAGATACGCAGTATTTT

v_gene: TRBV9
d_gene: -
abundance: -
j_gene: TRBJ2-7
CDR3aa: CASSTDSIPYEQYF
CDR3nt: TGTGCCAGCAGCACGGACAGTATCCCATACGAGCAGTACTTC

v_gene: TRBV5-6
d_gene: -
abundance: -
j_gene: TRBJ1-2
CDR3aa: CASSLAGGAIRGYTF
CDR3nt: TGTGCCAGCAGCCTAGCGGGGGGCGCGATACGGGGCTACACCTTC

v_gene: TRBV11-2
d_gene: -
abundance: -
j_gene: TRBJ2-1
CDR3aa: CASSLSGYNEQFF
CDR3nt: TGTGCCAGCAGCTTATCGGGGTACAATGAGCAGTTCTTC

v_gene: TRBV25-1
d_gene: -
abundance: -
j_gene: TRBJ1-2
CDR3aa: CASSDTGGAHYGYTF
CDR3nt: TGTGCCAGCAGCGACACGGGAGGGGCCCACTATGGCTACACCTTC

v_gene: TRBV6-4
d_gene: TRBD2
abundance: -
j_gene: TRBJ2-2
CDR3aa: CASSRTSGSNTGELFF
CDR3nt: TGTGCCAGCAGTAGGACTAGCGGCTCGAACACCGGGGAGCTGTTTTTT

v_gene: TRBV6-4
d_gene: TRBD2
abundance: -
j_gene: TRBJ2-3
CDR3aa: CASSLGGLGGDTQYF
CDR3nt: TGTGCCAGCAGCCTAGGGGGACTAGGCGGAGATACGCAGTATTTT

v_gene: TRBV5-1
d_gene: -
abundance: -
j_gene: TRBJ2-1
CDR3aa: CASSLDRASYNEQFF
CDR3nt: TGCGCCAGCAGCTTGGACAGAGCCTCCTACAATGAGCAGTTCTTC

v_gene: TRBV2
d_gene: TRBD1
abundance: -
j_gene: TRBJ1-2
CDR3aa: CASSATGTGNYGYTF
CDR3nt: TGTGCCAGCAGTGCCACCGGGACAGGGAACTATGGCTACACCTTC

v_gene: TRBV2
d_gene: TRBD2
abundance: -
j_gene: TRBJ2-2
CDR3aa: CASRKLAGGNTGELFF
CDR3nt: TGTGCCAGCAGAAAACTAGCGGGGGGCAACACCGGGGAGCTGTTTTTT

v_gene: TRBV5-1
d_gene: -
abundance: few
j_gene: TRBJ1-1
CDR3aa: CASSLSWNTEAFF
CDR3nt: TGCGCCAGCAGCTTATCGTGGAACACTGAAGCTTTCTTT

v_gene: TRBV5-1
d_gene: -
abundance: -
j_gene: TRBJ1-1
CDR3aa: CASRPTGGTEAFF
CDR3nt: TGCGCCAGCAGACCCACGGGGGGCACTGAAGCTTTCTTT

v_gene: TRBV9
d_gene: TRBD1
abundance: -
j_gene: TRBJ1-1
CDR3aa: CASSVTAGGAWTEAFF
CDR3nt: TGTGCCAGCAGCGTAACAGCAGGGGGCGCTTGGACTGAAGCTTTCTTT